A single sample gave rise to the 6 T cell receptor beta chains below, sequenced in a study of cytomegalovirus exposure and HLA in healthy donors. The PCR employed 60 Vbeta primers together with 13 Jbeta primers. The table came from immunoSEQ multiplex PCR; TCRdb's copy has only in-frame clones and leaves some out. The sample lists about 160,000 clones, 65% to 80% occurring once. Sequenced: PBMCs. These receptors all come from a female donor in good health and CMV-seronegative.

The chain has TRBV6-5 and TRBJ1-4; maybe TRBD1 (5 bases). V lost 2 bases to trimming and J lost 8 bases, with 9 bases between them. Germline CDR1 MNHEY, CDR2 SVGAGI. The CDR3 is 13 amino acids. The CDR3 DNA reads TGTGCCAGCAGTTACATCAAGGGGGAAAAACTGTTTTTT. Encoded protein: CASSYIKGEKLFF.

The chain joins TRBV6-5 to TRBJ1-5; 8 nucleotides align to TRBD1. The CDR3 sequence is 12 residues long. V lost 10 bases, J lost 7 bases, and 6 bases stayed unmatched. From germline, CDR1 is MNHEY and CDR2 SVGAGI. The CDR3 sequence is CATWTGRQPQHF. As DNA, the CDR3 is TGTGCCACCTGGACAGGGAGGCAGCCCCAGCATTTT.

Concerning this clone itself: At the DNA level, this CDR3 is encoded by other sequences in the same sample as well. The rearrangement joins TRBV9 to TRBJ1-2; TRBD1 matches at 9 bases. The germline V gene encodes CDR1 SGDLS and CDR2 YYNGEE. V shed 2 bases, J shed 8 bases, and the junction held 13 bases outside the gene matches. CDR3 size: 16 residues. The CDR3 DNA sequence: TGTGCCAGCAGCGTCGCGTTGGGACAGGGAAGTAGGGGCTACACCTTC. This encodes CASSVALGQGSRGYTF.

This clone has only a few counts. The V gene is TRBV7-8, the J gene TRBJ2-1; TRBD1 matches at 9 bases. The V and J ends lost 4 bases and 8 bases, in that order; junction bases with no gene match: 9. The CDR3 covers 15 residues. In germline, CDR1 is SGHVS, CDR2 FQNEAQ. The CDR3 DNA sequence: TGTGCCAGCAGCTCCGGGACAGGGTTAGGGGATGAGCAGTTCTTC. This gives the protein CASSSGTGLGDEQFF. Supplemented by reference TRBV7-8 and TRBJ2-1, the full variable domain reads GAGVSQSPRYKVAKRGQDVALRCDPISGHVSLFWYQQALGQGPEFLTYFQNEAQLDKSGLPSDRFFAERPEGSVSTLKIQRTQQEDSAVYLCASSSGTGLGDEQFFGPGTRLTVL.

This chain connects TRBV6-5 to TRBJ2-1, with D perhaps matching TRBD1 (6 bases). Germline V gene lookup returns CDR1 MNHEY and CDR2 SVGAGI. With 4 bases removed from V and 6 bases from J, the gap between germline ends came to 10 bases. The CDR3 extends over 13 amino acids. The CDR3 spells CASSSVGGNEQFF. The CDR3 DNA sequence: TGTGCCAGCAGTTCGGTAGGGGGCAATGAGCAGTTCTTC.

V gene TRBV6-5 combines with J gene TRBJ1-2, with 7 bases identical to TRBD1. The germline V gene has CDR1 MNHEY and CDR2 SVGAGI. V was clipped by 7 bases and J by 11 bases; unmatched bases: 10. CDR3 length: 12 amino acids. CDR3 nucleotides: TGTGCCAGCACCCTAGGGGGACAGTTATACACCTTC. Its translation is CASTLGGQLYTF.